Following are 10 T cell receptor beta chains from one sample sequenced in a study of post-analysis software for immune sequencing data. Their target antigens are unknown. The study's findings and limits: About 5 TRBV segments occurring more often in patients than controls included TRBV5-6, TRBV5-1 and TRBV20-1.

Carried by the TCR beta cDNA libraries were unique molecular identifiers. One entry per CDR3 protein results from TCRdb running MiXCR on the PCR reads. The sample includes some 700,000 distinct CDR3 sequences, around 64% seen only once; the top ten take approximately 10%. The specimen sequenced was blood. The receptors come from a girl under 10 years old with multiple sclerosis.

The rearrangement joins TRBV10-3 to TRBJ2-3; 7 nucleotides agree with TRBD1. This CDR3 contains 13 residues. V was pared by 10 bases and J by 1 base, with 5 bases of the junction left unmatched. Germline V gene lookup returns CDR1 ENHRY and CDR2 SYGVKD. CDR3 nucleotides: TGTGCCACCCAGGGGACAGGCACAGATACGCAGTATTTT. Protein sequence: CATQGTGTDTQYF.

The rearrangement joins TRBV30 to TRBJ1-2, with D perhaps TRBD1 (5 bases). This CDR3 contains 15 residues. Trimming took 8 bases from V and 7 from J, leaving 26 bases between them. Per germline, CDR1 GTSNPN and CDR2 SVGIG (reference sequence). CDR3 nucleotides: TGTGCCCGGGACCGTGACGGACTTGTGTCAAGTGGCTACACCTTC. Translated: CARDRDGLVSSGYTF.

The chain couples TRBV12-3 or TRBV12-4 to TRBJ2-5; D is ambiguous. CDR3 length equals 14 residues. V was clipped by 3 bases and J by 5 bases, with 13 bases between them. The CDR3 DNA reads TGTGCCAGCAGTTTCCGCGTTGGCGAGGAGACCCAGTACTTC. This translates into CASSFRVGEETQYF.

The CDR3, as DNA: TGTGCCAGCAGCCTATGGGTGGGGCAGGAAAACATTCAGTACTTC. It yields the protein CASSLWVGQENIQYF. The V call is TRBV7-2, the J call TRBJ2-4; tentatively, D is TRBD1 (5 bases). Germline V gene sequence: CDR1 SGHTA, CDR2 FQGNSA. This CDR3 spans 15 amino acids. The V end was cut by 5 bases, the J end by 5 bases, with 16 bases between.

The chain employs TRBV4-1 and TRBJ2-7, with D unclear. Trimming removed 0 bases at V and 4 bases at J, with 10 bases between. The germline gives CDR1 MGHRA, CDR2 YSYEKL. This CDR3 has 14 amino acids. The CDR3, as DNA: TGCGCCAGCAGCCAAGACGTCCCTGCGTACGAGCAGTACTTC. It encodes CASSQDVPAYEQYF.

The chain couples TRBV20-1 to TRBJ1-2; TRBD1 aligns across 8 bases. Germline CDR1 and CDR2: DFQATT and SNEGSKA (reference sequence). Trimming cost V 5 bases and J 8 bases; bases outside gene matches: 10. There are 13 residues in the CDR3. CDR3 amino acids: CSAGHDRGIGYTF. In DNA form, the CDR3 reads TGCAGTGCTGGACACGACAGGGGAATAGGCTACACCTTC.

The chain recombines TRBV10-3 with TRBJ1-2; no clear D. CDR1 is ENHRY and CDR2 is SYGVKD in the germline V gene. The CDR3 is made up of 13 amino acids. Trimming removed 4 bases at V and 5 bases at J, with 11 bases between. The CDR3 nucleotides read TGTGCCATCAGTGGCTGGACGGCTTATGGCTACACCTTC. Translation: CAISGWTAYGYTF.

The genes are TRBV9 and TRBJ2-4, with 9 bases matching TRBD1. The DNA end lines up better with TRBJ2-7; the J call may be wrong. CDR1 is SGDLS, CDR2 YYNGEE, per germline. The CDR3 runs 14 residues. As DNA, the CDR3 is TGTGCCAGCAGCGCGGGACAGGGTCCCTACGAGCAGTACTTC. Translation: CASSAGQGPYEQYF.

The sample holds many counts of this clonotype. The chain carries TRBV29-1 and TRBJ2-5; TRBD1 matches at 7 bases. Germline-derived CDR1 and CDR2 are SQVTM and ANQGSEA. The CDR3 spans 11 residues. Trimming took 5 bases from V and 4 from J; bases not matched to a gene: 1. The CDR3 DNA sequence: TGCAGCGTTCCAGGGGGAGAGACCCAGTACTTC. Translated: CSVPGGETQYF.

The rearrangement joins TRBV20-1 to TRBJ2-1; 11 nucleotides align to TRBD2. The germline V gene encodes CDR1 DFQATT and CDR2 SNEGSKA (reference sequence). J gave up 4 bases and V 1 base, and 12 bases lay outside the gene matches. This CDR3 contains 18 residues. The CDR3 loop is CSARVWTGTSGVYNEQFF. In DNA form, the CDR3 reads TGCAGTGCTAGAGTTTGGACCGGGACTAGCGGTGTTTACAATGAGCAGTTCTTC.